Included here is one TCR beta chain sequence, with context. What it recognizes is unknown. Per germline, CDR1 SNHLY and CDR2 FYNNEI. The length of the CDR3 is 14 residues. Between the trimmed V and J ends, which lost 9 bases and 4 bases, there was a span of 16 bases. The sample belongs to a study of post-analysis software for immune sequencing data. Broader study findings: The study found TRBV5-6, TRBV5-1 and TRBV20-1 among 4 or 5 TRBV segments more frequent in patients than controls.

Carried by the TCR beta cDNA libraries were unique molecular identifiers. TCRdb re-called the PCR reads through MiXCR, storing one row per CDR3 protein. The data contain around 400,000 distinct CDR3 sequences, approximately 38% of them singletons. V is TRBV2 and J is TRBJ2-1; D is possibly TRBD1 or TRBD2 (6 bases each). The sequencing sample was made of blood. This clonotype was sampled from a girl between 10 and 17 years old with multiple sclerosis. CDR3 residues: CASGGQLAYNEQFF. The DNA for the CDR3 is TGTGCCAGTGGGGGCCAACTAGCATACAATGAGCAGTTCTTC.